These T cell receptor beta chains were read from a single sample in a study of cytomegalovirus exposure and HLA in healthy donors. The table came from immunoSEQ multiplex PCR; TCRdb's copy has only in-frame clones and leaves some out. The sample lists approximately 180,000 clones; around 86% were seen once. Sequencing used PBMCs. The receptors derive from a woman aged 18-29 years in good health and CMV-seronegative. Each CDR3 is given with its conserved first and last residue. Fields, in order: J gene, D gene, V gene, clone size, CDR3 protein, CDR3 DNA. A D gene is named only where the DNA matches it firmly. Clone size appears in some rows only: once, few, many, or a class for an expanded clone.

>TRBJ1-3|NA|TRBV15|NA
CATSREERGSGNTIYF
TGTGCCACCAGCAGAGAGGAGAGGGGGTCTGGAAACACCATATATTTT
>TRBJ2-1|TRBD1|TRBV11-2|once
CASSRFRGTGGYNEQFF
TGTGCCAGCAGCCGGTTCCGGGGGACAGGGGGTTACAATGAGCAGTTCTTC
>TRBJ1-2|NA|TRBV5-1|NA
CASSLDEGGGYTF
TGCGCCAGCAGCTTGGATGAGGGAGGCGGCTACACCTTC
>TRBJ1-2|NA|TRBV10-2|NA
CASSERQGGGYTF
TGCGCCAGCAGTGAGCGGCAGGGAGGTGGCTACACCTTC
>TRBJ2-2|TRBD1|TRBV10-3|few
CAISATGGEGMFF
TGTGCCATCAGCGCCACAGGGGGCGAGGGGATGTTTTTT
>TRBJ2-5|NA|TRBV9|few
CASSKEGGYQETQYF
TGTGCCAGCAGCAAAGAGGGGGGGTACCAAGAGACCCAGTACTTC
>TRBJ2-1|TRBD2|TRBV7-3|NA
CASSWGGTSMFF
TGTGCCAGCAGCTGGGGCGGGACTAGCATGTTCTTC
>TRBJ1-2|TRBD1|TRBV2|NA
CASSEGQDYGYTF
TGTGCCAGCAGTGAGGGACAGGACTATGGCTACACCTTC
>TRBJ2-3|NA|TRBV5-1|NA
CASSFPQVEDTQYF
TGCGCCAGCAGCTTTCCCCAGGTGGAAGATACGCAGTATTTT
>TRBJ2-3|NA|TRBV7-8|NA
CASSLWPRDGSTDTQYF
TGTGCCAGCAGCTTATGGCCCAGGGATGGGAGCACAGATACGCAGTATTTT
>TRBJ1-2|TRBD1|TRBV28|NA
CASRGDSYGYTF
TGTGCCAGCAGGGGGGACAGCTATGGCTACACCTTC
>TRBJ1-3|TRBD1|TRBV6-6|NA
CASQGEAGNTIYF
TGTGCCAGCCAGGGGGAGGCTGGAAACACCATATATTTT
>TRBJ2-7|TRBD2|TRBV5-1|NA
CASTQREGLNEQYF
TGCGCCAGCACTCAGCGGGAGGGCCTCAACGAGCAGTACTTC
>TRBJ1-4|NA|TRBV19|NA
CASQSGGTNEKLFF
TGTGCCAGCCAGTCCGGGGGTACTAATGAAAAACTGTTTTTT
>TRBJ2-5|TRBD2|TRBV6-1|NA
CASSELAGVQETQYF
TGTGCCAGCAGTGAACTAGCGGGTGTTCAAGAGACCCAGTACTTC
>TRBJ2-5|TRBD1|TRBV5-1|NA
CASSVGQGAGETQYF
TGCGCCAGCAGCGTTGGACAGGGGGCGGGGGAGACCCAGTACTTC
>TRBJ2-7|TRBD1|TRBV30|NA
CAGETGFYEQYF
TGTGCGGGGGAGACAGGGTTCTACGAGCAGTACTTC
>TRBJ1-5|NA|TRBV5-1|NA
CASSPGDSNQPQHF
TGCGCCAGCAGCCCAGGGGATAGCAATCAGCCCCAGCATTTT
>TRBJ1-6|NA|TRBV21-1|NA
CASSKRDRQNSPLHF
TGTGCCAGCAGCAAAAGGGACAGGCAGAATTCACCCCTCCACTTT
>TRBJ1-2|NA|TRBV7-8|NA
CASSPWGGNLVLYGYTF
TGTGCCAGCAGCCCCTGGGGCGGGAACCTAGTTCTCTATGGCTACACCTTC
>TRBJ2-1|NA|TRBV18|NA
CASSLRSTPFNNEQFF
TGTGCCAGCTCACTGAGATCCACCCCCTTCAACAATGAGCAGTTCTTC
>TRBJ1-6|NA|TRBV6-5|NA
CASSYDRRNSPLHF
TGTGCCAGCAGTTACGACAGGAGGAATTCACCCCTCCACTTT
>TRBJ1-5|NA|TRBV10-1|NA
CATPGVAQHF
TGCGCCACCCCAGGCGTAGCCCAGCATTTT
>TRBJ1-2|TRBD1|TRBV28|few
CASRLQGADGYTF
TGTGCCAGCAGGTTACAGGGGGCTGATGGCTACACCTTC
>TRBJ1-2|NA|TRBV14|NA
CASSQAPGNRANGYTF
TGTGCCAGCAGCCAAGCCCCGGGGAACAGGGCCAATGGCTACACCTTC
>TRBJ2-7|NA|TRBV4-1|few
CASSQEGTGPYEQYF
TGCGCCAGCAGCCAGGAGGGGACCGGTCCCTACGAGCAGTACTTC
>TRBJ1-2|TRBD1|TRBV10-3|NA
CAISVDRGPGYGYTF
TGTGCCATCAGTGTGGACAGGGGCCCCGGTTATGGCTACACCTTC
>TRBJ1-4|NA|TRBV5-1|once
CASSQGTFNEKLFF
TGCGCCAGCAGCCAGGGGACATTTAATGAAAAACTGTTTTTT
>TRBJ2-7|TRBD2|TRBV6-5|NA
CASSFTSRGGAGEQYF
TGTGCTAGCAGTTTCACCTCTCGCGGGGGGGCAGGTGAGCAGTACTTC
>TRBJ2-7|NA|TRBV15|NA
CATSKDSYEQYF
TGTGCCACCAGCAAGGACAGCTACGAGCAGTACTTC
>TRBJ2-1|NA|TRBV7-2|NA
CASSPAHLSSYNEQFF
TGTGCCAGCAGCCCCGCCCATTTGAGCTCCTACAATGAGCAGTTCTTC
>TRBJ1-6|NA|TRBV30|NA
CAWSGTVVSPLHF
TGTGCCTGGAGTGGAACAGTCGTTTCACCCCTCCACTTT
>TRBJ1-1|TRBD1|TRBV4-3|once
CASSHHLWTGRTEAFF
TGCGCCAGCAGCCACCACCTATGGACAGGGAGGACTGAAGCTTTCTTT
>TRBJ2-3|NA|TRBV2|NA
CAGQEDPDTQYF
TGTGCCGGTCAGGAAGATCCAGATACGCAGTATTTT
>TRBJ2-5|TRBD1|TRBV7-2|NA
CASSLGQGQETQYF
TGTGCCAGCAGCTTGGGACAGGGCCAAGAGACCCAGTACTTC
>TRBJ2-1|TRBD2|TRBV7-8|NA
CASSPAASGNHNEQFF
TGTGCCAGCAGCCCTGCGGCTAGCGGGAACCACAATGAGCAGTTCTTC
>TRBJ2-5|TRBD2|TRBV7-8|NA
CASSSGLAPTQETQYF
TGTGCCAGCAGCTCCGGACTAGCGCCTACCCAAGAGACCCAGTACTTC
>TRBJ2-3|NA|TRBV5-4|NA
CASSQRASGFQDTQYF
TGTGCCAGCAGCCAACGGGCGTCAGGGTTCCAAGATACGCAGTATTTT
>TRBJ2-7|TRBD1|TRBV7-9|NA
CASSEGQGISYEQYF
TGTGCCAGCAGCGAGGGACAGGGAATAAGCTACGAGCAGTACTTC
>TRBJ1-5|NA|TRBV12-5|NA
CASGLVGQLSQPQHF
TGTGCTAGTGGTTTGGTAGGACAGCTTAGCCAGCCCCAGCATTTT
>TRBJ2-5|TRBD1|TRBV27|NA
CASSPLGQGQGVYQETQYF
TGTGCCAGCAGTCCCCTGGGACAGGGCCAGGGAGTTTACCAAGAGACCCAGTACTTC
>TRBJ1-1|NA|TRBV19|NA
CASTLGVAGANTEAFF
TGTGCCAGTACCCTAGGGGTAGCAGGGGCCAACACTGAAGCTTTCTTT
>TRBJ1-4|NA|TRBV10-1|NA
CASIREGREKLLF
TGCGCCAGCATTAGGGAGGGGCGCGAAAAACTGCTTTTT
>TRBJ2-1|TRBD2|TRBV27|NA
CASSHGTSGPYNEQFF
TGTGCCAGCAGTCACGGGACTAGCGGCCCCTACAATGAGCAGTTCTTC
>TRBJ1-1|TRBD1|TRBV28|NA
CASSSPGTGANTEAFF
TGTGCCAGCAGTTCTCCCGGGACAGGAGCGAACACTGAAGCTTTCTTT
>TRBJ2-1|NA|TRBV7-9|NA
CASSTLPSAGFDEQFF
TGTGCCAGCAGCACCCTACCTAGCGCCGGATTCGATGAGCAGTTCTTC
>TRBJ2-7|TRBD1|TRBV5-1|NA
CASSLAPGQGYEQYF
TGCGCCAGCAGCTTGGCCCCGGGACAGGGATACGAGCAGTACTTC
>TRBJ1-4|NA|TRBV6-6|NA
CASSYLRDTGEELFF
TGTGCCAGCAGTTACTTAAGGGACACTGGTGAGGAACTGTTTTTT
>TRBJ1-3|TRBD1|TRBV5-4|NA
CASSLTGAGNTIYF
TGTGCCAGCAGCCTGACAGGGGCTGGAAACACCATATATTTT
>TRBJ2-5|NA|TRBV19|NA
CASSMAGSRETQYF
TGTGCCAGTAGTATGGCGGGTTCTCGGGAGACCCAGTACTTC
>TRBJ2-3|TRBD2|TRBV5-4|NA
CASSSWTSGPTDTQYF
TGTGCCAGCAGCTCCTGGACTAGCGGGCCCACAGATACGCAGTATTTT